This T cell receptor (beta chain) appears in the sequencing data of a study of graft-versus-host responses after intestinal transplantation. Regarding the study as a whole: GvH clones were identified in recipient marrow, with some first appearing in ileum or blood.

Notes on this clone: What it binds is not known.

Sequencing used immunoSEQ multiplex PCR; TCRdb keeps in-frame clones, though not all of them. Among 100,000 to 130,000 clones listed, over 80% were seen once. V lost 1 base to trimming and J lost 0 bases, with 13 bases between them. The length of the CDR3 is 17 residues. CDR1 is MNHNS, CDR2 SASEGT, per germline. V usage is TRBV6-1 and J usage is TRBJ2-1, with D perhaps TRBD2 (6 bases). Sample: unstimulated CD4+ T cells sorted from spleen or lymph node cells, taken before transplant. This receptor was identified in a human donor who was the organ donor for an intestinal transplant. Here the CDR3 reads CASSEGGTVRSYNEQFF. The DNA of the CDR3 is TGTGCCAGCAGTGAAGGCGGGACCGTCCGCTCCTACAATGAGCAGTTCTTC.